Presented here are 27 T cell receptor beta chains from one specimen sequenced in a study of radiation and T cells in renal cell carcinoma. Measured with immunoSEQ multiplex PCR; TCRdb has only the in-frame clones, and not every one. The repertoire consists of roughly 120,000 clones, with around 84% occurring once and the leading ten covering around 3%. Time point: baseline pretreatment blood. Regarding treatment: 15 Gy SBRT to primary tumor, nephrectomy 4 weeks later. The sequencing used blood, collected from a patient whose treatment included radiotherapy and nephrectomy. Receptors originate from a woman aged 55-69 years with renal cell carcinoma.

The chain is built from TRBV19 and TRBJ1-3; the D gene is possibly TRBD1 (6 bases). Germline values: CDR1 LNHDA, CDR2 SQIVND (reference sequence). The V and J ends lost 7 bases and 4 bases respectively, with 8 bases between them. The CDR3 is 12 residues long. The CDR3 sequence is CASTGAGNTIYF. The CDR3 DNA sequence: TGTGCCAGTACGGGGGCGGGAAACACCATATATTTT.

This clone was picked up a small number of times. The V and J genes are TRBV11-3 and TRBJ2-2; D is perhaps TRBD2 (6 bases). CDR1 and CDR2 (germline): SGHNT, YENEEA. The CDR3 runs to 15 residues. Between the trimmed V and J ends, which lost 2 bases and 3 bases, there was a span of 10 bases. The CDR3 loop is CASSLTPGDTGELFF. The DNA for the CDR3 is TGTGCCAGCAGCTTAACTCCGGGAGACACCGGGGAGCTGTTTTTT.

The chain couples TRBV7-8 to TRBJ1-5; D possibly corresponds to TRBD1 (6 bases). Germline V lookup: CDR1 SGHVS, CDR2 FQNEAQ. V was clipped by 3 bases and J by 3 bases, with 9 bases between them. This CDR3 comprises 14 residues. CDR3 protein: CASSLDSANQPQHF. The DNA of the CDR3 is TGTGCCAGCAGCTTGGACAGTGCCAATCAGCCCCAGCATTTT.

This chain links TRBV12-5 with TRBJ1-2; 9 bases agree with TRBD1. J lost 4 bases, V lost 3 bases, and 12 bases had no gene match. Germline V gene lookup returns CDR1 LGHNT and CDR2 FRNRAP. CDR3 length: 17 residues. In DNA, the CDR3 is TGTGCTAGTGGTTTCGATACCGGGACAGGGACGAGCTATGGCTACACCTTC. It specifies CASGFDTGTGTSYGYTF.

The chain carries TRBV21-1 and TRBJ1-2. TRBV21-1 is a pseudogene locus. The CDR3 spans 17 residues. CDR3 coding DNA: TGTGCCAGCAGCAATTCCCCTCCGGGGGGCGATAACTATGGCTACACCTTC. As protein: CASSNSPPGGDNYGYTF.

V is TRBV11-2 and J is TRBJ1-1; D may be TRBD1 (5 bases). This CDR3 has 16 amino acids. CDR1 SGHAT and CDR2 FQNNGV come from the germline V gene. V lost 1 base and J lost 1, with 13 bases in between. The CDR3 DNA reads TGTGCCAGCAGCTTAGTCGATCTGGGGACGAACACTGAAGCTTTCTTT. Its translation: CASSLVDLGTNTEAFF.

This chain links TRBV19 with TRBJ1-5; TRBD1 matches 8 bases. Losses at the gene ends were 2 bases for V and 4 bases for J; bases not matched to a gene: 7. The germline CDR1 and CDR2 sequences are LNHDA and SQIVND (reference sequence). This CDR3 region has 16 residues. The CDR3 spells CASSIIGGQGNQPQHF. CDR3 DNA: TGTGCCAGTAGTATAATAGGCGGACAGGGAAATCAGCCCCAGCATTTT.

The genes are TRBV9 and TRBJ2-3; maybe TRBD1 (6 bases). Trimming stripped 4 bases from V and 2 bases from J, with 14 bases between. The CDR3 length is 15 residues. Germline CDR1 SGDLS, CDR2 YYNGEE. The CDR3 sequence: CASSQDGQYTDTQYF. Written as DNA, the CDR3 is TGTGCCAGCAGCCAAGACGGACAGTACACAGATACGCAGTATTTT.

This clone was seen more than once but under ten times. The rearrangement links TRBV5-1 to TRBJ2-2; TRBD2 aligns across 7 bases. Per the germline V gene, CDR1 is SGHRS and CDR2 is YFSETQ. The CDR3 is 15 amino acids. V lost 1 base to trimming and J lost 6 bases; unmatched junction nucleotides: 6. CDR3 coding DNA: TGCGCCAGCAGCTTGACTAGCGATCAGGCCGGGGAGCTGTTTTTT. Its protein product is CASSLTSDQAGELFF.

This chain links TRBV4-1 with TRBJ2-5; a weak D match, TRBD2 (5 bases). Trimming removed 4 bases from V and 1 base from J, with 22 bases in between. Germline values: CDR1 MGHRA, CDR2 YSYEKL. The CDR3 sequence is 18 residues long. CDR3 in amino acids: CASSPSEGRPRFQETQYF. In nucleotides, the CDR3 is TGCGCCAGCAGCCCATCCGAGGGCCGACCCCGATTCCAAGAGACCCAGTACTTC.

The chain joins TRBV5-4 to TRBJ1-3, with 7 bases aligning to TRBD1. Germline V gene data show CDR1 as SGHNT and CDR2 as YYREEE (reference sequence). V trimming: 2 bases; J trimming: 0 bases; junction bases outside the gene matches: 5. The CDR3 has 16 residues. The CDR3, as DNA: TGTGCCAGCAGCTTCACTCAGGGGGGCTCTGGAAACACCATATATTTT. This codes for CASSFTQGGSGNTIYF.

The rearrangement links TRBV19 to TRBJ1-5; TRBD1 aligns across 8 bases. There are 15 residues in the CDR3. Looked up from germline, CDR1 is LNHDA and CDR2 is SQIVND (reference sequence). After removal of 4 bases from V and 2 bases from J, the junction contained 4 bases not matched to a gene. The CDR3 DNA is TGTGCCAGTAGTACGTTGACAGGGGGCAATCAGCCCCAGCATTTT. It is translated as CASSTLTGGNQPQHF.

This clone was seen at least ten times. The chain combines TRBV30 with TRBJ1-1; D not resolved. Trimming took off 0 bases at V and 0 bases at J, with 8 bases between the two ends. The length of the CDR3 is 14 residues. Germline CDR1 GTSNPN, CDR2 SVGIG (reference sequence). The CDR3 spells CAWSVRRVNTEAFF. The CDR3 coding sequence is TGTGCCTGGAGTGTAAGACGGGTGAACACTGAAGCTTTCTTT.

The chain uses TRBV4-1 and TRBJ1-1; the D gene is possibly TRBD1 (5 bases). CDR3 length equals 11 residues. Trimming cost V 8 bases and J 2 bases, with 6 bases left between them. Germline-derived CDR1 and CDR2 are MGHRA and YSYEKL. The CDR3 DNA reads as TGCGCCAGCGGACAAAACACTGAAGCTTTCTTT. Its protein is CASGQNTEAFF.

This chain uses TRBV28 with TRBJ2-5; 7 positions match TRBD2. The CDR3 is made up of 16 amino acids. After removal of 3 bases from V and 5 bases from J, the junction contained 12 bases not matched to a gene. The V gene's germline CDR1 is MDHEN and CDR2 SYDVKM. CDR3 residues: CASSLFGAGGLETQYF. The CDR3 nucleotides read TGTGCCAGCAGTTTGTTCGGGGCCGGGGGGTTGGAGACCCAGTACTTC.

CDR3 amino acids: CASSLVQGAPNTGELFF. In DNA form, the CDR3 reads TGTGCCAGCAGCTTGGTTCAGGGGGCCCCGAACACCGGGGAGCTGTTTTTT. V usage is TRBV5-5 and J usage is TRBJ2-2; 8 bases agree with TRBD1. The germline V gene has CDR1 SGHKS and CDR2 YYEKEE (reference sequence). V shed 0 bases and J 0 bases; nucleotides not matched to a gene: 4. This CDR3 spans 17 amino acids.

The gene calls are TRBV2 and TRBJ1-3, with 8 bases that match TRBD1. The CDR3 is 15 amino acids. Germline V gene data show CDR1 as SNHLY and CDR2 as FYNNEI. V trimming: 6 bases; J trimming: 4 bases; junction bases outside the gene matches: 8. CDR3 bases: TGTGCCAGCAGGGCAGGGGGCGCGGGAGGAAACACCATATATTTT. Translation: CASRAGGAGGNTIYF.

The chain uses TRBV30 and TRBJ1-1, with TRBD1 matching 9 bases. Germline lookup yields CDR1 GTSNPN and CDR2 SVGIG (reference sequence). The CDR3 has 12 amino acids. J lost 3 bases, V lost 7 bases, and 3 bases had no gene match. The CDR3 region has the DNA TGTGCCTCGGACAGGGGAGACACTGAAGCTTTCTTT. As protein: CASDRGDTEAFF.

The DNA of the CDR3 is TGTGCCAGCAGTGAAGTGGAGCTGGGCTTGAACACTGAAGCTTTCTTT. This sequence encodes CASSEVELGLNTEAFF. The chain couples TRBV2 to TRBJ1-1; no definite D call. The germline V gene has CDR1 SNHLY and CDR2 FYNNEI. Trimming shortened V by 1 base and J by 0 bases, and 12 bases separated the two germline ends. This CDR3 comprises 16 residues.

CDR3 DNA: TGTGCCAGTATTACAGGGGGCGAAATCACCGGGGAGCTGTTTTTT. This encodes CASITGGEITGELFF. The chain couples TRBV5-5 to TRBJ2-2, with 9 bases fitting TRBD1. Germline V gives CDR1 SGHKS, CDR2 YYEKEE (reference sequence). Trimming took 8 bases from V and 4 from J; bases not matched to a gene: 9. The CDR3 covers 15 residues.

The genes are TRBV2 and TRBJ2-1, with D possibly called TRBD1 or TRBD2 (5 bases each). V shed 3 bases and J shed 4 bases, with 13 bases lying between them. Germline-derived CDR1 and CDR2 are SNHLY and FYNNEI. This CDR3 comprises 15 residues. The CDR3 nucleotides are TGTGCCAGCAGTGAGCTACGGGGCAGATACAATGAGCAGTTCTTC. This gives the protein CASSELRGRYNEQFF. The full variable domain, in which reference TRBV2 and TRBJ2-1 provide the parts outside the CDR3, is EPEVTQTPSHQVTQMGQEVILRCVPISNHLYFYWYRQILGQKVEFLVSFYNNEISEKSEIFDDQFSVERPDGSNFTLKIRSTKLEDSAMYFCASSELRGRYNEQFFGPGTRLTVL.

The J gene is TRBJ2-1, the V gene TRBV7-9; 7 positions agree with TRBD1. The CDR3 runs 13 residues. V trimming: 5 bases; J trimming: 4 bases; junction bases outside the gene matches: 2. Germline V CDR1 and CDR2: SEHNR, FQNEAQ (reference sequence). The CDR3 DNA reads TGTGCCAGCAGCCTGGGACAGTACAATGAGCAGTTCTTC. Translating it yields CASSLGQYNEQFF. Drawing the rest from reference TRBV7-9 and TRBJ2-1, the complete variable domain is DTGVSQNPRHKITKRGQNVTFRCDPISEHNRLYWYRQTLGQGPEFLTYFQNEAQLEKSRLLSDRFSAERPKGSFSTLEIQRTEQGDSAMYLCASSLGQYNEQFFGPGTRLTVL.

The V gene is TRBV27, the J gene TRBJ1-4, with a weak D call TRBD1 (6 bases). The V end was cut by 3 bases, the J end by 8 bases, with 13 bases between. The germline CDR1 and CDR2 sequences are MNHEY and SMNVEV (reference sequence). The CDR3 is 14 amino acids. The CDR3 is CASSFTGSEEKLFF. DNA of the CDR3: TGTGCCAGCAGTTTCACAGGGTCCGAGGAAAAACTGTTTTTT.

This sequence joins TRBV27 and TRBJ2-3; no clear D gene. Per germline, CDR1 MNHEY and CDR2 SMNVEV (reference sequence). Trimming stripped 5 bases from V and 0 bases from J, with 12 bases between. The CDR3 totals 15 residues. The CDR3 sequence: CASSELGASTDTQYF. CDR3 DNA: TGTGCCAGCAGTGAGCTGGGCGCTAGCACAGATACGCAGTATTTT.

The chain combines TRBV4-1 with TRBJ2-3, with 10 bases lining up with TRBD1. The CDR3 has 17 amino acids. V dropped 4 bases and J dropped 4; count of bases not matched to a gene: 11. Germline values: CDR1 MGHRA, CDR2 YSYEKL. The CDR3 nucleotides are TGCGCCAGCAGCCCGTCCGACAGGGGGCGCGTGGCAGATACGCAGTATTTT. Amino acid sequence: CASSPSDRGRVADTQYF.

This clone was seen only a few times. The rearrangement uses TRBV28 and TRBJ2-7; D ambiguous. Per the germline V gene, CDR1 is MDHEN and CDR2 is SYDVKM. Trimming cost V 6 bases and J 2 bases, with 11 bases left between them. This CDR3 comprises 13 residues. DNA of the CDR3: TGTGCCAGCAGGGAAGACATGACCTACGAGCAGTACTTC. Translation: CASREDMTYEQYF.

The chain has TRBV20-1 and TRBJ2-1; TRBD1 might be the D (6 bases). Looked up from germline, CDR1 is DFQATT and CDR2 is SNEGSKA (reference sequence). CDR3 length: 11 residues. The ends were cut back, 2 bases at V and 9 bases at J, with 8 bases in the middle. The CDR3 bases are TGCAGTGCTAGACGACAGGTTGAGCAGTTCTTC. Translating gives CSARRQVEQFF.